Each of the 25 T cell receptor beta chains below was sequenced from the same sample in a study of blood T cell repertoires in COVID-19 (dated by TCRdb to the early 2020s). Library generation was performed with the immunoSEQ multiplex PCR assay. TCRdb's version of the immuneACCESS table is confined to in-frame rearrangements and falls short of the full clone set. An unresolved V gene accounts for under half of the shortfall where checked; the remainder is of unknown origin. The sample table shows about 140,000 clones, and over 60% are seen once. 9% of the sample is taken by the ten largest. Sequenced sample: peripheral blood. These receptors were taken from a woman aged 45 to 65 with active or convalescent COVID-19.

In its sample, this clone was seen a few times. V is TRBV4-3 and J is TRBJ1-5; D might be TRBD1 (6 bases). The CDR3 runs 15 residues. From germline, CDR1 is LGHNA and CDR2 YSLEER. The V end lost 0 bases, the J end lost 4 bases, and 10 bases lay between the germline ends. This CDR3 reads CASSQDWGPNQPQHF. The CDR3, as DNA: TGCGCCAGCAGCCAAGATTGGGGGCCGAATCAGCCCCAGCATTTT.

The chain uses TRBV4-2 and TRBJ1-4; 7 bases are a match to TRBD1. The CDR3 runs 15 residues. The V gene's germline CDR1 is LGHNA and CDR2 YNFKEQ. The V gene end was trimmed by 1 base and the J gene end by 7 bases; junction bases not matched to a gene: 6. The CDR3 spells CASSQGQGNIEKLFF. As DNA, the CDR3 is TGTGCCAGCAGCCAAGGACAGGGTAACATTGAAAAACTGTTTTTT.

The CDR3 sequence: CSVATGESEQYF. The CDR3 DNA reads as TGCAGCGTGGCCACAGGGGAGAGCGAGCAGTACTTC. The chain joins TRBV29-1 to TRBJ2-7, with TRBD1 matching over 7 bases. Trimming at V came to 6 bases and at J to 6 bases, leaving 8 bases not matched to a gene. The CDR3 has 12 amino acids. The germline gives CDR1 SQVTM, CDR2 ANQGSEA.

The chain has TRBV7-2 and TRBJ2-5; 8 positions match TRBD2. The CDR3 sequence is 15 residues long. V gave up 2 bases and J gave up 2 bases; unmatched junction bases: 4. In germline, CDR1 is SGHTA, CDR2 FQGNSA. In nucleotides, the CDR3 is TGTGCCAGCAGCTTAAGGCGGGGGGTACAAGAGACCCAGTACTTC. Its protein product is CASSLRRGVQETQYF.

This clone occurred a few times. V and J are TRBV7-9 and TRBJ2-1; 8 positions agree with TRBD1. Unmatched junction bases numbered 6, after V lost 6 bases and J lost 8 bases. Germline V CDR1 and CDR2: SEHNR, FQNEAQ (reference sequence). The CDR3 spans 13 residues. Here the CDR3 DNA reads TGTGCCAGCAGTAGGACAGGGACGGATGAGCAGTTCTTC. It yields the protein CASSRTGTDEQFF.

The J gene is TRBJ1-2, the V gene TRBV5-1, with D maybe TRBD1 (6 bases). V was shortened by 0 bases and J by 2 bases, with 14 bases between the two germline ends. Germline CDR1 reads SGHRS; CDR2 reads YFSETQ. The CDR3 is 16 amino acids. The DNA of the CDR3 is TGCGCCAGCAGCTTGGGAGCAGGGGAGACCAACTATGGCTACACCTTC. Amino acids: CASSLGAGETNYGYTF.

The chain is built from TRBV13 and TRBJ2-1, with D perhaps TRBD2 (7 bases). Germline assignment: CDR1 PRHDT and CDR2 FYEKMQ (reference sequence). V lost 5 bases to trimming and J lost 6 bases, with 20 bases between them. CDR3 length equals 16 residues. CDR3 in DNA: TGTGCCAGCAGCCCCCAGGGGCGGGAGTTTGGCAATGAGCAGTTCTTC. As protein: CASSPQGREFGNEQFF. Full variable domain (missing parts from reference TRBV13 and TRBJ2-1): AAGVIQSPRHLIKEKRETATLKCYPIPRHDTVYWYQQGPGQDPQFLISFYEKMQSDKGSIPDRFSAQQFSDYHSELNMSSLELGDSALYFCASSPQGREFGNEQFFGPGTRLTVL.

The J gene is TRBJ2-2, the V gene TRBV7-9; 7 nucleotides agree with TRBD1. This CDR3 is 13 amino acids long. J lost 6 bases, V lost 3 bases, and 1 base had no gene match. CDR1 SEHNR and CDR2 FQNEAQ come from the germline V gene (reference sequence). CDR3 nucleotide sequence: TGTGCCAGCAGCTTCCAGGGGGCCGGGGAGCTGTTTTTT. Translation gives CASSFQGAGELFF. The entire variable domain, with the rest obtained from reference TRBV7-9 and TRBJ2-2, is as follows: DTGVSQNPRHKITKRGQNVTFRCDPISEHNRLYWYRQTLGQGPEFLTYFQNEAQLEKSRLLSDRFSAERPKGSFSTLEIQRTEQGDSAMYLCASSFQGAGELFFGEGSRLTVL.

J is TRBJ2-2 and V is TRBV7-6, with 9 positions matching TRBD1. V was pared by 5 bases and J by 6 bases, with 16 bases of the junction left unmatched. Germline CDR1 and CDR2: SGHVS and FNYEAQ. This CDR3 contains 18 residues. The CDR3 DNA is TGTGCCAGCAGCCCGACTCCGACAGGGGGGAAGGTCGCCGGGGAGCTGTTTTTT. As protein: CASSPTPTGGKVAGELFF.

This rearrangement joins TRBV30 to TRBJ1-6; 7 bases line up with TRBD1. With 2 bases clipped from V and 3 bases from J, the junction kept 7 bases outside the gene matches. The CDR3 totals 16 residues. Germline assignment: CDR1 GTSNPN and CDR2 SVGIG (reference sequence). Here the CDR3 DNA reads TGTGCCTGGAGTCCCGACAGGGTTGACTATAATTCACCCCTCCACTTT. It is translated as CAWSPDRVDYNSPLHF.

The CDR3 protein is CELCNQPQHF. In DNA form, the CDR3 reads TGTGAACTATGCAATCAGCCCCAGCATTTT. V and J are TRBV3-1 (or the pseudogene TRBV3-2) and TRBJ1-5; D remains unclear. This CDR3 is 10 amino acids long. Germline V gene data show CDR1 as LGHDT and CDR2 as YNNKEL (reference sequence).

The V gene is TRBV18, the J gene TRBJ1-5, with D unclear. With 3 bases removed from V and 3 bases from J, the gap between germline ends came to 12 bases. CDR3 size: 15 residues. Germline assignment: CDR1 KGHSH and CDR2 LQKENI. The CDR3 coding sequence is TGTGCCAGCTCACCCCAAGTACAGTCCAATCAGCCCCAGCATTTT. Translating it yields CASSPQVQSNQPQHF.

J is TRBJ2-5 and V is TRBV6-5, with 9 bases matching TRBD2. The CDR3 is 15 amino acids. The germline V gene has CDR1 MNHEY and CDR2 SVGAGI. V lost 2 bases to trimming and J lost 5 bases; unmatched junction nucleotides: 6. The CDR3, as DNA: TGTGCCAGCAGTTACGGCGGGGGGGCCGGGGAGACCCAGTACTTC. As protein: CASSYGGGAGETQYF.

CDR3 sequence: CSALPGLGYTF. The CDR3 coding sequence is TGCAGTGCCTTGCCAGGGTTGGGCTACACCTTC. The J gene is TRBJ1-2, the V gene TRBV20-1, with a weak D call TRBD1 (5 bases). Trimming took 6 bases from V and 8 from J, leaving 13 bases between them. Germline-derived CDR1 and CDR2 are DFQATT and SNEGSKA (reference sequence). The CDR3 length is 11 residues.

The rearrangement uses TRBV7-2 and TRBJ2-1, with 7 nucleotides matching TRBD1. CDR3 length: 14 residues. Losses at the gene ends were 0 bases for V and 4 bases for J; bases not matched to a gene: 0. Germline-derived CDR1 and CDR2 are SGHTA and FQGNSA. The CDR3 DNA reads TGTGCCAGCAGCTTAGCGACAGGGTACAATGAGCAGTTCTTC. This gives the protein CASSLATGYNEQFF.

In its sample, this clone was seen a few times. This chain links TRBV10-3 with TRBJ1-6; a weak D match, TRBD1 (6 bases). The CDR3 covers 14 residues. CDR1 and CDR2 (germline): ENHRY, SYGVKD. The germline V and J ends were trimmed by 5 bases and 5 bases, with 10 bases remaining between them. In DNA form, the CDR3 reads TGTGCCATCAGTCCGGGACAAAATAATTCACCCCTCCACTTT. Protein product: CAISPGQNNSPLHF.

The chain joins TRBV7-9 to TRBJ1-3; no definite D call. Looked up from germline, CDR1 is SEHNR and CDR2 is FQNEAQ (reference sequence). The CDR3 runs to 16 residues. The V gene lost 1 base and the J gene lost 1 base, with 11 bases spanning the gap. CDR3 sequence (DNA): TGTGCCAGCAGCTTAGGGTCCGGACTTTCTGGAAACACCATATATTTT. The encoded protein is CASSLGSGLSGNTIYF.

This chain uses TRBV6-6 with TRBJ1-6, with TRBD1 identical over 7 bases. This CDR3 comprises 15 residues. Trimming cost V 8 bases and J 9 bases; bases outside gene matches: 13. The V gene's germline CDR1 is MNHNY and CDR2 SVGAGI (reference sequence). CDR3 sequence reads: CASADLQGQTSPLHF. Here the CDR3 DNA reads TGTGCCAGCGCCGATCTCCAGGGACAGACTTCACCCCTCCACTTT.

This clone was seen only once. This rearrangement joins TRBV6-5 to TRBJ1-1; TRBD1 matches at 9 bases. Trimming cost V 4 bases and J 5 bases; bases outside gene matches: 5. Looked up from germline, CDR1 is MNHEY and CDR2 is SVGAGI. The CDR3 has 14 residues. The CDR3 sequence is CASSSGTGRTEAFF. In nucleotides, the CDR3 is TGTGCCAGCAGTTCCGGGACAGGGAGGACTGAAGCTTTCTTT.

The chain combines TRBV28 with TRBJ2-2, with a weak D call TRBD2 (6 bases). There are 16 residues in the CDR3. Germline CDR1 reads MDHEN; CDR2 reads SYDVKM. V was pared by 3 bases and J by 4 bases, with 15 bases between. The chain's CDR3 is CASSLPPGLFTGELFF. In nucleotides, the CDR3 is TGTGCCAGCAGTTTGCCCCCGGGACTCTTCACCGGGGAGCTGTTTTTT.

The J gene is TRBJ1-5, the V gene TRBV7-9; D is undetermined. V lost 1 base and J lost 2, with 3 bases in between. The CDR3 consists of 13 residues. In germline, CDR1 is SEHNR, CDR2 FQNEAQ (reference sequence). CDR3 bases: TGTGCCAGCAGCTTAGAGCGCAATCAGCCCCAGCATTTT. This encodes CASSLERNQPQHF.

V is TRBV7-2 and J is TRBJ2-5; 12 positions agree with TRBD2. Germline V gene sequence: CDR1 SGHTA, CDR2 FQGNSA. V shed 4 bases and J 4 bases; nucleotides not matched to a gene: 7. The CDR3 has 16 amino acids. This CDR3 is CASSSKTSGRRETQYF. In DNA form, the CDR3 reads TGTGCCAGCAGCTCAAAGACTAGCGGGAGAAGAGAGACCCAGTACTTC. The full variable domain, rest sourced from reference TRBV7-2 and TRBJ2-5, is GAGVSQSPSNKVTEKGKDVELRCDPISGHTALYWYRQSLGQGLEFLIYFQGNSAPDKSGLPSDRFSAERTGGSVSTLTIQRTQQEDSAVYLCASSSKTSGRRETQYFGPGTRLLVL.

The chain combines TRBV18 with TRBJ2-2; TRBD2 aligns across 11 bases. The CDR3 length is 14 residues. Germline V gene data show CDR1 as KGHSH and CDR2 as LQKENI. Trimming at V came to 3 bases and at J to 6 bases, leaving 0 bases not matched to a gene. DNA for the CDR3: TGTGCCAGCTCACCGGGACTAGCGGCCGGGGAGCTGTTTTTT. Encoded protein: CASSPGLAAGELFF.

This clone was seen more than once but under ten times. The chain recombines TRBV19 with TRBJ2-2, with 11 bases matching TRBD2. Germline V gene data show CDR1 as LNHDA and CDR2 as SQIVND (reference sequence). The junction had 6 bases not matched to a gene; V was cut back by 7 bases and J by 5 bases. The CDR3 contains 15 residues. The CDR3 DNA is TGTGCCAGTACCACCAGGACTAGCGGGACCGGGGAGCTGTTTTTT. Residues: CASTTRTSGTGELFF. Variable domain in full (rest from reference TRBV19 and TRBJ2-2): DGGITQSPKYLFRKEGQNVTLSCEQNLNHDAMYWYRQDPGQGLRLIYYSQIVNDFQKGDIAEGYSVSREKKESFPLTVTSAQKNPTAFYLCASTTRTSGTGELFFGEGSRLTVL.

This chain links TRBV18 with TRBJ2-5; D is unclear. Germline-derived CDR1 and CDR2 are KGHSH and LQKENI. Trimming shortened V by 4 bases and J by 3 bases, and 15 bases separated the two germline ends. The CDR3 has 15 amino acids. In DNA, the CDR3 is TGTGCCAGCTCACATTCGACCGAGAGGAAAGAGACCCAGTACTTC. This translates into CASSHSTERKETQYF.